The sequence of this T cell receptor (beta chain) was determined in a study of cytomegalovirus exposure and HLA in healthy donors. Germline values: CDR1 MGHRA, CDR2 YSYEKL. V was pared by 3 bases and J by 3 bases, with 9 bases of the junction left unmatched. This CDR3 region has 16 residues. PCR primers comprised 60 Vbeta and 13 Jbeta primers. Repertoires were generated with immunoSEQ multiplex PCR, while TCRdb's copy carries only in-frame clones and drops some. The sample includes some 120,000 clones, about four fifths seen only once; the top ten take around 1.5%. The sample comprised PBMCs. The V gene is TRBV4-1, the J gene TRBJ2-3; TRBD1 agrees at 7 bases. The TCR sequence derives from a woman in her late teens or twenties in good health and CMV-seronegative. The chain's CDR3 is CASSQSQGTTTDTQYF. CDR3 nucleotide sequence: TGCGCCAGCAGCCAGTCACAGGGGACGACAACAGATACGCAGTATTTT.